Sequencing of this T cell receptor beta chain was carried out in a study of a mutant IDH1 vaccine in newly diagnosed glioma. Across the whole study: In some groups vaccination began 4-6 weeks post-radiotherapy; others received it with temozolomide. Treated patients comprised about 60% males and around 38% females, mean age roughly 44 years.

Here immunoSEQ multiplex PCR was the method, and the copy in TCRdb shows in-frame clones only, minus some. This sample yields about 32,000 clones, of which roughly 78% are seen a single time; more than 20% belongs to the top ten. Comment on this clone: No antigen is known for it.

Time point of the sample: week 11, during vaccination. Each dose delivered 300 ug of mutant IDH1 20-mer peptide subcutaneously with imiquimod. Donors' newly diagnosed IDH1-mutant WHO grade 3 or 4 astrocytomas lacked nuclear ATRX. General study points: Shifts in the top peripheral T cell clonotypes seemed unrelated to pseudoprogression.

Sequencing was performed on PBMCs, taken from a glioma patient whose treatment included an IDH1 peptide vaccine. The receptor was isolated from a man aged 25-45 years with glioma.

The DNA for the CDR3 is TGTGCCAGCAGTGAATTTGGGACAGGGGGTCAAGAGACCCAGTACTTC. Its protein product is CASSEFGTGGQETQYF. The rearrangement links TRBV2 to TRBJ2-5, with 11 bases lining up with TRBD1. Germline CDR1 reads SNHLY; CDR2 reads FYNNEI. The CDR3 is 16 residues long. With 2 bases clipped from V and 2 bases from J, the junction kept 4 bases outside the gene matches.